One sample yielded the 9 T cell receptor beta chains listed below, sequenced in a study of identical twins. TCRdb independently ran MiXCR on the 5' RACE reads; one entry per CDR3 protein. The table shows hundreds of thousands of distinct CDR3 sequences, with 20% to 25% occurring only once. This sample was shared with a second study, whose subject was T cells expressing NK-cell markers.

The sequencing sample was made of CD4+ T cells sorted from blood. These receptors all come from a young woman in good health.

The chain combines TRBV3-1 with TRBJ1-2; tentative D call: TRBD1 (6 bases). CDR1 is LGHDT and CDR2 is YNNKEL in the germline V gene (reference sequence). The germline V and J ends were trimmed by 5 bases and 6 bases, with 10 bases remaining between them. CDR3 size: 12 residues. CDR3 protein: CASSSQGHGYTF. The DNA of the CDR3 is TGTGCCAGCAGCTCACAGGGACATGGCTACACCTTC.

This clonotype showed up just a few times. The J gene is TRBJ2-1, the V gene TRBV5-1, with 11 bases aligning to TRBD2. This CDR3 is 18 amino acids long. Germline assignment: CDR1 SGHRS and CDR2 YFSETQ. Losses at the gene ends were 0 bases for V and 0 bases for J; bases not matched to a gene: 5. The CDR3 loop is CASSLGGLAGGSYNEQFF. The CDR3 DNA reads TGCGCCAGCAGCTTGGGTGGGCTAGCGGGGGGCTCCTACAATGAGCAGTTCTTC.

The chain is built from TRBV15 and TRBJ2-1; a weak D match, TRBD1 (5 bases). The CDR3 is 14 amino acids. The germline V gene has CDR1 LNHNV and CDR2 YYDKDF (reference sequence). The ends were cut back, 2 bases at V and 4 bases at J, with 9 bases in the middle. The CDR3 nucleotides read TGTGCCACCAGCAGACAGGGAAATTACAATGAGCAGTTCTTC. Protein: CATSRQGNYNEQFF.

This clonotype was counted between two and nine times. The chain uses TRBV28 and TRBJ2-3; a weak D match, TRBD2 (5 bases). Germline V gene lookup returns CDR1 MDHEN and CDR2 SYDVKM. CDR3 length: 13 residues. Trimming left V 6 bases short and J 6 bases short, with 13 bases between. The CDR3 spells CASSRSESDTQYF. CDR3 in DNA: TGTGCCAGCAGCCGTAGCGAAAGTGATACGCAGTATTTT.

The CDR3 here is CSARRTSVGETQYF. The CDR3 DNA reads as TGCAGTGCTAGGCGTACTAGCGTCGGAGAGACCCAGTACTTC. The rearrangement uses TRBV20-1 and TRBJ2-5; 7 bases agree with TRBD2. V shed 3 bases, J shed 4 bases, and the junction held 8 bases outside the gene matches. Germline V gene sequence: CDR1 DFQATT, CDR2 SNEGSKA (reference sequence). This CDR3 region has 14 residues.

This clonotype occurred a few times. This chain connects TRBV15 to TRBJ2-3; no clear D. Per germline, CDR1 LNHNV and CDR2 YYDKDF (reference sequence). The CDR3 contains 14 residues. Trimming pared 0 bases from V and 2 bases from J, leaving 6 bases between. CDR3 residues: CATSRDPTTDTQYF. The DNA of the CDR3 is TGTGCCACCAGCAGAGATCCCACCACAGATACGCAGTATTTT.

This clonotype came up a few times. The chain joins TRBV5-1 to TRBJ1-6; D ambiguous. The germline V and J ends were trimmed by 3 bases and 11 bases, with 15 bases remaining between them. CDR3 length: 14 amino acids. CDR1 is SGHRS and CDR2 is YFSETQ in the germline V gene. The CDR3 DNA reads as TGCGCCAGCAGCTCTGACGGTCAGAGCCCACCCCTCCACTTT. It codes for CASSSDGQSPPLHF.

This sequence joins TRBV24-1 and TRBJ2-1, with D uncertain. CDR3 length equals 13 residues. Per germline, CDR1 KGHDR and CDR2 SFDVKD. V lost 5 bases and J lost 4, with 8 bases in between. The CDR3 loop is CATSATDYNEQFF. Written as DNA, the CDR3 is TGTGCCACCAGTGCAACAGATTACAATGAGCAGTTCTTC.

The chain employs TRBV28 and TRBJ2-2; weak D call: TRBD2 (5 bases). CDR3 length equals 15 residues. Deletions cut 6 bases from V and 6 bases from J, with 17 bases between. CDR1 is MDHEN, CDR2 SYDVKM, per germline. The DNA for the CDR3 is TGTGCCAGCAGGGTAGGACGCTCGCGGGCCGGGGAGCTGTTTTTT. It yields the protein CASRVGRSRAGELFF.